Included here is one T cell receptor beta chain sequence, with context. The antigen is unknown. PCR involved 60 Vbeta and 13 Jbeta primers. Assay used: immunoSEQ multiplex PCR; TCRdb lists only in-frame clones, some missing. The sample lists 200,000 to 250,000 clones; about 74% were seen once. V was clipped by 3 bases and J by 0 bases, with 15 bases between them. The CDR3 consists of 17 residues. Germline-derived CDR1 and CDR2 are LNHDA and SQIVND (reference sequence). These data belong to a study of cytomegalovirus exposure and HLA in healthy donors. Study-level background: Early release data held around 80 million unique TCRs from HLA-typed donors. General study results and limits: V segments that were indistinguishable, TRBV6-2 and TRBV6-3 among them, were omitted from analysis.

This clonotype was sampled from a woman aged 25-40 years in good health and CMV-seronegative. Source material: PBMCs. V and J are TRBV19 and TRBJ2-4, with D perhaps matching TRBD2 (6 bases). CDR3 sequence reads: CASSMGGGGVAKNIQYF. DNA of the CDR3: TGTGCCAGTAGTATGGGGGGAGGAGGGGTAGCCAAAAACATTCAGTACTTC.